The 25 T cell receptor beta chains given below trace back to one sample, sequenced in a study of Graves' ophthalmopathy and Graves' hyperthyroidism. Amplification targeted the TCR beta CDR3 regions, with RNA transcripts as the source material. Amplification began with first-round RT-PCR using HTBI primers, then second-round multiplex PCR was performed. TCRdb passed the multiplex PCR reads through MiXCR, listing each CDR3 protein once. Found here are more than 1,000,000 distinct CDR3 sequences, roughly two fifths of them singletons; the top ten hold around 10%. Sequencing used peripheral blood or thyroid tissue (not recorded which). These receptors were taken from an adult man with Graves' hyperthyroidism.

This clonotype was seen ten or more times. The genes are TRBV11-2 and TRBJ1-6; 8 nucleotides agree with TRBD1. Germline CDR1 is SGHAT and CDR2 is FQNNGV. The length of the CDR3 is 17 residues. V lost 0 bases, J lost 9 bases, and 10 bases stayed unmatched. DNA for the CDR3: TGTGCCAGCAGCTTAGATGGGACAGGACCTAATAGTTCACCCCTCCACTTT. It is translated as CASSLDGTGPNSSPLHF.

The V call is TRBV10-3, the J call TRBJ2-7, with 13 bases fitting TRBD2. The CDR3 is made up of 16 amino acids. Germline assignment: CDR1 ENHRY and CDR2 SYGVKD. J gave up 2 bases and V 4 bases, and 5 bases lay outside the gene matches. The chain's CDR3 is CAISGGLAGTTYEQYF. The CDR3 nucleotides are TGTGCCATCAGTGGGGGACTAGCGGGAACCACCTACGAGCAGTACTTC.

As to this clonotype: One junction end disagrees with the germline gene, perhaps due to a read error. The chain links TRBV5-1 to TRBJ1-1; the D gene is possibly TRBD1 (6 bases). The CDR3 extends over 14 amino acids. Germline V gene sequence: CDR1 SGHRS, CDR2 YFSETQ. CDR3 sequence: CASGLGAMNTEAFF. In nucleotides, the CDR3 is TGCGCCAGCGGCTTGGGGGCCATGAACACTGAAGCTTTCTTT.

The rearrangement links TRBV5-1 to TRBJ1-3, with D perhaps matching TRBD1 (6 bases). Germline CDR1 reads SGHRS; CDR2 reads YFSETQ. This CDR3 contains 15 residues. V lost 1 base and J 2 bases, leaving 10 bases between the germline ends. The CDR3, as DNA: TGCGCCAGCAGCTTGAAGGGGGACGCTGGAAACACCATATATTTT. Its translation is CASSLKGDAGNTIYF.

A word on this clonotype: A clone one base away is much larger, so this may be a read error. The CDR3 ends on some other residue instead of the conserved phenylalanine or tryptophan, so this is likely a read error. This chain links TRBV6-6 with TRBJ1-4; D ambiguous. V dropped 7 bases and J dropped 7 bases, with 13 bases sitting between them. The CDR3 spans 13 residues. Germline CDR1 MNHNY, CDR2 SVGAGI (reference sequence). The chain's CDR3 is CASILGRGEKLFC. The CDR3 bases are TGTGCCAGCATCTTAGGACGGGGTGAAAAACTGTTTTGT.

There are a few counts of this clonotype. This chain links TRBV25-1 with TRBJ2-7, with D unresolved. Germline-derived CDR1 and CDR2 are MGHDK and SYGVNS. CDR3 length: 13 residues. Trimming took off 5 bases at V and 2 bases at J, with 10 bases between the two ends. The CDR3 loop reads CASSWTDPYEQYF. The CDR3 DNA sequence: TGTGCCAGCAGTTGGACGGACCCCTACGAGCAGTACTTC.

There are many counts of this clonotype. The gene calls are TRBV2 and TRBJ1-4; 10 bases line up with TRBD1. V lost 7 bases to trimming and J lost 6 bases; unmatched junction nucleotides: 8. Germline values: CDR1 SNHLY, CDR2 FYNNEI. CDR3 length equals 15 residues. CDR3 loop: CASTARQGADEKLFF. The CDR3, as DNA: TGTGCCAGCACTGCCAGACAGGGGGCGGATGAAAAACTGTTTTTT. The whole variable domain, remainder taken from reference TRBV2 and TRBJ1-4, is EPEVTQTPSHQVTQMGQEVILRCVPISNHLYFYWYRQILGQKVEFLVSFYNNEISEKSEIFDDQFSVERPDGSNFTLKIRSTKLEDSAMYFCASTARQGADEKLFFGSGTQLSVL.

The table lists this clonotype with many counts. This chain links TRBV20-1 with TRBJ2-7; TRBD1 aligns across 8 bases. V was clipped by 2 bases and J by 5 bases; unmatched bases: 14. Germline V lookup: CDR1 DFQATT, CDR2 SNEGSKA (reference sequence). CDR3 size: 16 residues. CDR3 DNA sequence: TGCAGTGCTAGATACTGGGGACAGGCGGTCAGACACGAGCAGTACTTC. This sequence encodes CSARYWGQAVRHEQYF.

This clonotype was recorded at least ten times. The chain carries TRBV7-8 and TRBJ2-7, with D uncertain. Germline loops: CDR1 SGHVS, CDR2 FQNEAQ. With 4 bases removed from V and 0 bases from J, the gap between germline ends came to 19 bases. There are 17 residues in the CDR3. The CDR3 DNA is TGTGCCAGCAGCTCCGTAGCCCTCGGCGCAAGCTCCTACGAGCAGTACTTC. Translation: CASSSVALGASSYEQYF.

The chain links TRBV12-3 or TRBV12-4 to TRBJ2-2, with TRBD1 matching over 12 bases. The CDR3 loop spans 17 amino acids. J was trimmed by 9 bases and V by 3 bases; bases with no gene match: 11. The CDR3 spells CASSFPRDRGHDRELFF. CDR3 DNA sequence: TGTGCCAGCAGTTTTCCTCGGGACAGGGGGCATGATCGGGAGCTGTTTTTT.

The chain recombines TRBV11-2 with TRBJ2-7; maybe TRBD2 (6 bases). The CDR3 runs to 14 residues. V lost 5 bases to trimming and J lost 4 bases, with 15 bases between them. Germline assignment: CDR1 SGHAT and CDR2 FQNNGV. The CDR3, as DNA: TGTGCCAGCAGCGCCGGCGGGGTAGGATACGAGCAGTACTTC. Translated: CASSAGGVGYEQYF.

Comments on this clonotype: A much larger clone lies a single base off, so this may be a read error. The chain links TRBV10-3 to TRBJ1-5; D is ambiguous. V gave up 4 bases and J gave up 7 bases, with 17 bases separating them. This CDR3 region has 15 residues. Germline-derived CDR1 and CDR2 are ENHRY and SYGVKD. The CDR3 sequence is CAISGHGSRAQPQHF. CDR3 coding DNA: TGTGCCATCAGTGGACATGGATCTCGGGCGCAGCCCCAGCATTTT.

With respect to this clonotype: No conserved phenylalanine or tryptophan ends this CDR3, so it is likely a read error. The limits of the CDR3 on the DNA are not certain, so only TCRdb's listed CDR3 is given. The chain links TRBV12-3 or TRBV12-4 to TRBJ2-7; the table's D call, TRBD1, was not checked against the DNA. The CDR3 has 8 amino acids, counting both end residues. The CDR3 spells CATVEGGT.

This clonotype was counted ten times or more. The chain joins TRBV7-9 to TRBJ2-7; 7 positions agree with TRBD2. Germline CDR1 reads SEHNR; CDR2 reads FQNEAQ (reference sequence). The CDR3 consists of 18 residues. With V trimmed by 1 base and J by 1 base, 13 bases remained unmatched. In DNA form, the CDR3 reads TGTGCCAGCAGCTTAGGGGTTTTACAGCGGGATGGGTCCTACGAGCAGTACTTC. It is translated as CASSLGVLQRDGSYEQYF.

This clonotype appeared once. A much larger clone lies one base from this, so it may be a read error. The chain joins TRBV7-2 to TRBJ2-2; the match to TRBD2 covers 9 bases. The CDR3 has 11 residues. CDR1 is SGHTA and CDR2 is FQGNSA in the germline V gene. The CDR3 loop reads CASSRSGGLFF. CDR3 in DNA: TGTGCCAGCAGCCGTAGCGGGGGGCTGTTTTTT.

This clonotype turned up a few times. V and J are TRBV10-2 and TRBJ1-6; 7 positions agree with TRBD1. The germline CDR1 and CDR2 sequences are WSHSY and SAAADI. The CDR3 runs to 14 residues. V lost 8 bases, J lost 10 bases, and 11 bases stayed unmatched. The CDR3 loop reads CASYDRESGSPLHF. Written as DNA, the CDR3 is TGCGCCAGCTATGACAGGGAGTCGGGGTCACCCCTCCACTTT.

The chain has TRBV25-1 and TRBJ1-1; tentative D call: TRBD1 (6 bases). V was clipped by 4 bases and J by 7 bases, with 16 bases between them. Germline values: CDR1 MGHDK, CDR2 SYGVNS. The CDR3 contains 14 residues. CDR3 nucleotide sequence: TGTGCCAGCAGTGTACGGACAGCAACTAATGAAGCTTTCTTT. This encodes CASSVRTATNEAFF.

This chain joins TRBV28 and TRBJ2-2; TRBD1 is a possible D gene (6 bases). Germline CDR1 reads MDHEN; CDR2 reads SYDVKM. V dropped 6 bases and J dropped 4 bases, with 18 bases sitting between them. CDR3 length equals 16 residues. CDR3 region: CASREVTGSRTGELFF. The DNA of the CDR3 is TGTGCCAGCAGAGAAGTAACAGGGTCCCGCACCGGGGAGCTGTTTTTT.

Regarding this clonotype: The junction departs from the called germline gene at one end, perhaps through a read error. This CDR3 reads CAGSTLAGGLGSEQYF. CDR3 coding DNA: TGTGCCGGCAGTACTCTAGCGGGAGGGCTCGGAAGCGAGCAGTACTTC. This chain links TRBV7-9 with TRBJ2-7; 12 bases line up with TRBD2. The CDR3 length is 16 residues. Per the germline V gene, CDR1 is SEHNR and CDR2 is FQNEAQ (reference sequence).

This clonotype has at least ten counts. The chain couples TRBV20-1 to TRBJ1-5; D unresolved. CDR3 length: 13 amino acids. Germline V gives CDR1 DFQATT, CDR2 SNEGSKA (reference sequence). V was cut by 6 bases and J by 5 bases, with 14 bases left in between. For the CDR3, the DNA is TGCAGTGCCCAGGCTACAGACCATCAGCCCCAGCATTTT. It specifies CSAQATDHQPQHF.

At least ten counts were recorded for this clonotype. The CDR3: CASRVAGRYSSPLHF. The CDR3 DNA sequence: TGTGCCAGCAGGGTTGCGGGACGGTATTCTTCACCCCTCCACTTT. The chain couples TRBV2 to TRBJ1-6; D might be TRBD1 (5 bases). V lost 6 bases to trimming and J lost 9 bases, with 18 bases between them. Germline CDR1 SNHLY, CDR2 FYNNEI. The CDR3 length is 15 residues. Complete variable domain (other parts from reference TRBV2 and TRBJ1-6): EPEVTQTPSHQVTQMGQEVILRCVPISNHLYFYWYRQILGQKVEFLVSFYNNEISEKSEIFDDQFSVERPDGSNFTLKIRSTKLEDSAMYFCASRVAGRYSSPLHFGNGTRLTVT.

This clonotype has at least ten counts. The DNA for the CDR3 is TGCAGTGTCCAAGGGACAGGGGGCAACTCTGGGGCCAACGTCCTGACTTTC. Amino acid sequence: CSVQGTGGNSGANVLTF. This chain joins TRBV20-1 and TRBJ2-6, with 12 bases that match TRBD1. Germline assignment: CDR1 DFQATT and CDR2 SNEGSKA (reference sequence). With 7 bases clipped from V and 0 bases from J, the junction kept 7 bases outside the gene matches. CDR3 size: 17 residues.

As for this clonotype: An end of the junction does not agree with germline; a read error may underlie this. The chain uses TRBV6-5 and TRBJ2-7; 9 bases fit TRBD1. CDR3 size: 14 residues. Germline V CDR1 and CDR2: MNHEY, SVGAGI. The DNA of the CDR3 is TGTGCCAGCAGTGAAGCGGACAGGGGATGGGAGCACTACTTC. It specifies CASSEADRGWEHYF.

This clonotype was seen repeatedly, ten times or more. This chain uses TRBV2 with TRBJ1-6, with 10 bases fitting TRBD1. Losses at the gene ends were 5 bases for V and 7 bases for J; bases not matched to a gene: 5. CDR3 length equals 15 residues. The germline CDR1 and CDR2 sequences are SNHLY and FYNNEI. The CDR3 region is CASSQGQGTNSPLHF. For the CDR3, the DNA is TGTGCCAGCAGTCAGGGACAGGGGACAAATTCACCCCTCCACTTT.

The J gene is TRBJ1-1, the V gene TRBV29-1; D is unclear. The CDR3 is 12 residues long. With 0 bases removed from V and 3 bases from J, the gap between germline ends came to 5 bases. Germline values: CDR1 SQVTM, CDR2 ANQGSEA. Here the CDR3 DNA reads TGCAGCGTTGAAGATAGCCACACTGAAGCTTTCTTT. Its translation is CSVEDSHTEAFF.